Listed below are T cell receptor beta chains from one sample, sequenced in a study of identical twins. MiXCR was run by TCRdb on the 5' RACE reads, yielding one entry per CDR3 protein. The sample yields some 500,000 distinct CDR3 sequences, around an eighth seen once. The same sample was also studied in work on yellow fever vaccine responses in identical twins.

The sequenced sample consisted of CD4+ T cells sorted from blood. The source of these receptors is a woman under 30 in good health. CDR3s include the opening cysteine and the closing phenylalanine or tryptophan. A D gene is named only where the DNA matches it firmly. Some rows have no size entry. The others give once, few or many, or a class for an expanded clone.

V	D	size	J	DNA	CDR3
TRBV29-1	TRBD1	few	TRBJ2-5	TGCAGCGTCGAAACTTTGGACAGGGGTCGTAGGGAGACCCAGTACTTC	CSVETLDRGRRETQYF
TRBV3-1	-	-	TRBJ2-4	TGTGCCAGCAGCCAACTAGGGTCATTAGCCAAAAACATTCAGTACTTC	CASSQLGSLAKNIQYF
TRBV27	-	few	TRBJ1-3	TGTGCCAGCAGTTTTGGACAGTCATCGGGAAACACCATATATTTT	CASSFGQSSGNTIYF
TRBV12-1	-	-	TRBJ2-7	TGTGCCAGCAGCTCCCGGGTGTCTTCCTACGAGCAGTACTTC	CASSSRVSSYEQYF
TRBV6-2/TRBV6-3	TRBD2	few	TRBJ2-1	TGTGCCAGCAGTTACGGGCCAGCGGGGGGCTCCTACAATGAGCAGTTCTTC	CASSYGPAGGSYNEQFF
TRBV29-1	-	many	TRBJ1-5	TGCAGCGCGAGAGCAGGCGCTAATCAGCCCCAGCATTTT	CSARAGANQPQHF
TRBV25-1	-	few	TRBJ2-7	TGTGCCAGCAGTGAATACAACAGGGTCTACGAGCAGTACTTC	CASSEYNRVYEQYF
TRBV20-1	TRBD2	-	TRBJ2-5	TGCAGTGCTAGAGTATCGTTTGGGGGACTAGCGGGACAAGAGACCCAGTACTTC	CSARVSFGGLAGQETQYF
TRBV20-1	-	-	TRBJ2-3	TGCAGTGCTAGAAAAAAGGGGGGCAGGGGGACAGATACGCAGTATTTT	CSARKKGGRGTDTQYF
TRBV20-1	TRBD1	-	TRBJ1-2	TGCAGTGCTAGAGATCTCGACAAGGCCACCGGGACAGGGGGCGCAGGCTATGGCTACACCTTC	CSARDLDKATGTGGAGYGYTF
TRBV10-3	-	few	TRBJ2-2	TGTGCCATCAGTGAGTTGAGGTCCGGGGAGCTGTTTTTT	CAISELRSGELFF
TRBV4-2	TRBD1	many	TRBJ1-5	TGTGCCAGCAGCCATACAGACAGGGAGAATCAGCCCCAGCATTTT	CASSHTDRENQPQHF
TRBV6-2/TRBV6-3	TRBD2	-	TRBJ2-2	TGTGCCAGCAGTTACCCGGCGGGAGGGATCACCGGGGAGCTGTTTTTT	CASSYPAGGITGELFF
TRBV30	-	many	TRBJ2-1	TGTGCCTGGAGGGACCACAATGAGCAGTTCTTC	CAWRDHNEQFF
TRBV24-1	TRBD2	-	TRBJ2-1	TGTGCCACCAGTGACCTAGCGGGAGGGCGGGAAAGCTACAATGAGCAGTTCTTC	CATSDLAGGRESYNEQFF
TRBV11-2	-	-	TRBJ2-1	TGTGCCAGCAGCCCCTCGGGGACTGGGCAGTTCTTC	CASSPSGTGQFF
TRBV28	-	few	TRBJ1-1	TGTGCCAGCAGTTCCACGACGGGGGGGGACACTGAAGCTTTCTTT	CASSSTTGGDTEAFF
TRBV30	-	-	TRBJ1-2	TGTGCCTCCCGGGACAATGGCTACACCTTC	CASRDNGYTF
TRBV5-1	-	many	TRBJ2-1	TGCGCCAGCAGCTTGGTCGGCCCCTACAATGAGCAGTTCTTC	CASSLVGPYNEQFF
TRBV7-9	TRBD1	-	TRBJ1-1	TGTGCCAGCAGCTTGAGACAGGGGGGAAGCACTGAAGCTTTCTTT	CASSLRQGGSTEAFF
TRBV28	TRBD2	few	TRBJ2-7	TGTGCCAGCAGTCTAGCGGGAGGAGTTCGCCACGAGCAGTACTTC	CASSLAGGVRHEQYF
TRBV24-1	-	-	TRBJ2-1	TGTGCCACCAGTGATTTCGGCGGATACAGCAACAATGAGCAGTTCTTC	CATSDFGGYSNNEQFF
TRBV29-1	-	many	TRBJ2-5	TGCAGCGTTGAACAGGGAAGGAGGGAGACCCAGTACTTC	CSVEQGRRETQYF
TRBV12-3/TRBV12-4	-	-	TRBJ2-2	TGTGCCAGCAGTTTAACTAGCCGGGAGCTGTTTTTT	CASSLTSRELFF
TRBV7-2	TRBD2	-	TRBJ2-3	TGTGCCAGCAGTAGGACTAGCGACCCCACAGATACGCAGTATTTT	CASSRTSDPTDTQYF
TRBV29-1	-	-	TRBJ2-2	TGCAGCGCCTCCGACGGAGCGAACACCGGGGAGCTGTTTTTT	CSASDGANTGELFF
TRBV5-1	-	many	TRBJ2-5	TGCGCCAGCAGCTTGGAGGGCAGCTCCCCGGTGAAGACCCAGTACTTC	CASSLEGSSPVKTQYF
TRBV7-9	-	few	TRBJ2-3	TGTGCCAGCATGCCTACGGGAAGGGGCACAGATACGCAGTATTTT	CASMPTGRGTDTQYF
TRBV12-3/TRBV12-4	TRBD2	few	TRBJ2-3	TGTGCCAGCAGCCCAAGACTAGCGGGAGGTTTGGATACGCAGTATTTT	CASSPRLAGGLDTQYF
TRBV3-1	-	few	TRBJ2-5	TGTGCCAGCAGCCAAGTAACTAAGGGCCAGGCGGAGACCCAGTACTTC	CASSQVTKGQAETQYF
TRBV7-8	-	-	TRBJ1-4	TGTGCCAGCAGCTTAGAACAGGTGGCGAATAATGAAAAACTGTTTTTT	CASSLEQVANNEKLFF
TRBV7-9	TRBD1	few	TRBJ1-1	TGTGCCAGCAGCCCACGGGGACAGGGGGGGACTGAAGCTTTCTTT	CASSPRGQGGTEAFF
TRBV7-6	-	many	TRBJ2-5	TGTGCCAGCAGCTTAGTTGTTCAAGAGACCCAGTACTTC	CASSLVVQETQYF
TRBV20-1	TRBD2	-	TRBJ2-1	TGCAGTGCTAGAGTCGCGGGGGGAAGAAATGAGCAGTTCTTC	CSARVAGGRNEQFF
TRBV12-3/TRBV12-4	-	-	TRBJ1-1	TGTGCCAGCAGCGAAACAGGGAACACTGAAGCTTTCTTT	CASSETGNTEAFF
TRBV11-2	TRBD2	-	TRBJ2-1	TGTGCCAGCAGCTTAAACGGGAGGGTCAATGAGCAGTTCTTC	CASSLNGRVNEQFF
TRBV5-1	-	few	TRBJ2-7	TGCGCCAGCAGCCTTCTAAGGACGGACTCCTACGAGCAGTACTTC	CASSLLRTDSYEQYF
TRBV6-2/TRBV6-3	TRBD1	-	TRBJ2-7	TGTGCCAGCAGTTACTCGAGGTCCGGTTTCGGGACAGGGAGTTACGAGCAGTACTTC	CASSYSRSGFGTGSYEQYF
TRBV9	-	few	TRBJ2-1	TGTGCCAGCAGCGTAGGGACTAACAATGAGCAGTTCTTC	CASSVGTNNEQFF
TRBV5-1	-	few	TRBJ2-3	TGCGCCAGCAGCTCACAGGGCGGAGAAACAGATACGCAGTATTTT	CASSSQGGETDTQYF
TRBV9	-	-	TRBJ2-1	TGTGCCAGCAGCGTTGGTGGGACTTCCGTTGGGGGTGAGCAGTTCTTC	CASSVGGTSVGGEQFF
TRBV4-1	-	-	TRBJ2-5	TGCGCCAGCAGTACTAGCAGACCCGAGACCCAGTACTTC	CASSTSRPETQYF
TRBV24-1	-	-	TRBJ2-5	TGTGCCACCAATCCCGGGGGCGGAGAGACCCAGTACTTC	CATNPGGGETQYF
TRBV29-1	TRBD2	-	TRBJ2-1	TGCAGCGCCTATAGCGGGATCCCAAACAATGAGCAGTTCTTC	CSAYSGIPNNEQFF
TRBV11-2	-	many	TRBJ2-7	TGTGCCAGCAGCTTGAGGGGGTTAGACGAGCAGTACTTC	CASSLRGLDEQYF
TRBV5-6	-	few	TRBJ2-7	TGTGCCAGCAGCTTTCGCGGACAGACCTACGAGCAGTACTTC	CASSFRGQTYEQYF
TRBV7-2	-	-	TRBJ2-2	TGTGCCAGCAGCTTACGCCCGGAGAGGAACACCGGGGAGCTGTTTTTT	CASSLRPERNTGELFF
TRBV20-1	-	many	TRBJ1-6	TGCAGTGCTGGGGCAGGACAGAAAGATAATTCACCCCTCCACTTT	CSAGAGQKDNSPLHF
TRBV24-1	-	few	TRBJ2-2	TGTGCCACCAGTGAGCGCGACAGAGACACCGGGGAGCTGTTTTTT	CATSERDRDTGELFF